These T cell receptor beta chains were read from a single sample in a study of blood T cell repertoires in COVID-19. Sequencing was performed with immunoSEQ multiplex PCR; in TCRdb, only in-frame clones are kept and a portion is missing. The table records 400,000 to 450,000 clones, roughly nine tenths of them present only once. The sample taken for sequencing was PBMCs or T cells enriched from blood (not recorded which). The receptors were sampled from a man in his thirties or forties who had recovered from COVID-19. Both conserved end residues are part of each CDR3. D genes are given only for firm matches. Clone size appears in some rows only: once, few, many, or a class for an expanded clone.

V gene	D gene	J gene	clone size	CDR3 DNA	CDR3 protein
TRBV27	TRBD1	TRBJ1-5	.	TGTGCCAGCCGGGACAGGGTAAATCAGCCCCAGCATTTT	CASRDRVNQPQHF
TRBV13	.	TRBJ2-5	.	TGTGCCAGCAGCCCCCCAGGGGAAAATAGGGAGACCCAGTACTTC	CASSPPGENRETQYF
TRBV5-6	TRBD2	TRBJ2-3	.	TGTGCCACCACCGGACTAGCGGGAGGAGATACGCAGTATTTT	CATTGLAGGDTQYF
TRBV15	.	TRBJ1-2	few	TGTGCCACCAGCGGGAGGTTAGGTAATGGCTACACCTTC	CATSGRLGNGYTF
TRBV2	TRBD2	TRBJ2-7	.	TGTGCCAGCAGTGAGAGACTAGCGGGAAGAGGGCCCTACGAGCAGTACTTC	CASSERLAGRGPYEQYF
TRBV9	TRBD2	TRBJ2-5	.	TGTGCCAGCAGCGTAGTGGATAGCGGGATCGGGCAAGAGACCCAGTACTTC	CASSVVDSGIGQETQYF
TRBV11-2	TRBD1	TRBJ1-4	.	TGTGCCAGCAGAGAGGGACAGGGGGCAACCGCAACTAATGAAAAACTGTTTTTT	CASREGQGATATNEKLFF
TRBV25-1	.	TRBJ2-7	.	TGTGCCAGCAGTGAGAATGACAGACCTATCCACGAGCAGTACTTC	CASSENDRPIHEQYF
TRBV3-1/TRBV3-2	TRBD2	TRBJ2-7	.	TGTGCCAGCAGCCAAGGGCTTCGGGGGGACGAGCAGTACTTC	CASSQGLRGDEQYF
TRBV7-6	.	TRBJ2-5	.	TGTGCCAGCAGCTCCTCCGAGGGGGGGCAAGAGACCCAGTACTTC	CASSSSEGGQETQYF
TRBV19	.	TRBJ1-1	.	TGTGCCAGCATGGTAAATTACGGGGAGCCTGAAGCTTTCTTT	CASMVNYGEPEAFF
TRBV10-3	TRBD2	TRBJ2-2	.	TGTGCCATCAGTGCCCGAGATCTAGCGGGAGGAGGGACCGGGGAGCTGTTTTTT	CAISARDLAGGGTGELFF
TRBV7-8	.	TRBJ2-1	.	TGTGCCAGCCAGGGATACAATGAGCAGTTCTTC	CASQGYNEQFF
TRBV9	TRBD1	TRBJ2-7	once	TGTGCCAGCAGCGTTGCTCCGGGACAGGGGACGTACGAGCAGTACTTC	CASSVAPGQGTYEQYF
TRBV19	.	TRBJ2-1	.	TGTGCCAGTAGTACTGAGGGGACTTTCCGGCCCCTGAGCTCCTACAATGAGCAGTTCTTC	CASSTEGTFRPLSSYNEQFF
TRBV5-1	.	TRBJ2-3	.	TGCGCCAGCAGCTTGATAACTGGAGGGGATACGCAGTATTTT	CASSLITGGDTQYF
TRBV5-6	.	TRBJ2-5	.	TGTGCCAGCAGCCGCGGCGCCGGCTTGGAGACCCAGTACTTC	CASSRGAGLETQYF
TRBV10-2	TRBD1	TRBJ2-7	once	TGCGCCACCGGGGACAGCGCTGACGAGCAGTACTTC	CATGDSADEQYF
TRBV3-1/TRBV3-2	.	TRBJ1-5	.	TGTGCCAGCAGCCAAGGGGGGCAGCGCAATCAGCCCCAGCATTTT	CASSQGGQRNQPQHF
TRBV7-8	TRBD1	TRBJ1-5	.	TGTGCCAGCAGCTTCACCGGGACAGGGAGTAATCAGCCCCAGCATTTT	CASSFTGTGSNQPQHF
TRBV2	.	TRBJ2-7	.	TGTGCCAGCAGTGTCAGGTACCACGAGCAGTACTTC	CASSVRYHEQYF
TRBV6-5	.	TRBJ2-2	.	TGTGCCAGCACCATTAGTAGAGCGAACACCGGGGAGCTGTTTTTT	CASTISRANTGELFF
TRBV18	.	TRBJ1-6	few	TGTGCCAGCTCACCCGGGACTCAGGATTCACCCCTCCACTTT	CASSPGTQDSPLHF
TRBV29-1	TRBD2	TRBJ2-1	.	TGCAGCGTTGAAGATATTATCCAGCGGGAGGTCGATGAGCAGTTCTTC	CSVEDIIQREVDEQFF
TRBV29-1	.	TRBJ1-2	.	TGCAGCGTTGATTACCACAGAACTTTATATGGCTACACCTTC	CSVDYHRTLYGYTF
TRBV10-2	.	TRBJ2-7	.	TGCGCCAGCAGTGAGTCGACGGGGTACGAGCAGTACTTC	CASSESTGYEQYF
TRBV3-1/TRBV3-2	.	TRBJ2-7	.	TGTGCCAGCAGCCGGACTCCCTACGAGCAGTACTTC	CASSRTPYEQYF
TRBV28	TRBD2	TRBJ2-5	.	TGTGCCAGTAGTTTGGGGGGGAGAGAGACCCAGTACTTC	CASSLGGRETQYF
TRBV6-5	.	TRBJ1-1	.	TGTGCCAGCAGAGGGGGTTTGAGGGCTTTCTTT	CASRGGLRAFF
TRBV12-5	.	TRBJ2-7	.	TGTGCTAGTGGTTTGGAGGGGGGGCCCTACGAGCAGTACTTC	CASGLEGGPYEQYF
TRBV19	.	TRBJ1-5	.	TGTGCCAGTAGTATCCCAGGGTTCAATCAGCCCCAGCATTTT	CASSIPGFNQPQHF
TRBV3-1/TRBV3-2	.	TRBJ2-6	.	TGTGCCAGCAGCCAAGGAGGCCGGGCTGGGGCCAACGTCCTGACTTTC	CASSQGGRAGANVLTF
TRBV7-8	TRBD2	TRBJ2-1	.	TGTGCCAGCAGCCCCCGGGTTAGCGGGAGGGTCCTGGGGCAGTTCTTC	CASSPRVSGRVLGQFF
TRBV6-1	.	TRBJ1-6	.	TGTGCCAGCAGTGAAGCCCTTAACAGAAATAATTCACCCCTCCACTTT	CASSEALNRNNSPLHF
TRBV28	.	TRBJ1-3	once	TGTGCCAGCAGTTCCACAATCTCTGGAAACACCATATATTTT	CASSSTISGNTIYF
TRBV11-2	TRBD2	TRBJ2-1	once	TGTGCCAGCAGCTTAAGCGGGGGTCGCAATGAGCAGTTCTTC	CASSLSGGRNEQFF
TRBV4-1	TRBD1	TRBJ1-4	.	TGCGCCAGCAGCCAAGATTTGACAGGGACGGCGACTAATGAAAAACTGTTTTTT	CASSQDLTGTATNEKLFF
TRBV11-2	.	TRBJ1-1	.	TGTGCCAGCAGCTGGGGGGGAGGGTGGAACACTGAAGCTTTCTTT	CASSWGGGWNTEAFF
TRBV27	.	TRBJ1-2	.	TGTGCCAGCAGTTCCCGAGACTATGGCTACACCTTC	CASSSRDYGYTF
TRBV7-9	TRBD2	TRBJ2-2	.	TGTGCCAGCAGCACGAAGGGACTAGCGGGAGGGGCCGGGGAGCTGTTTTTT	CASSTKGLAGGAGELFF
TRBV7-9	TRBD2	TRBJ2-1	few	TGTGCCAGCAAGCCGGCTAGCGGAGCTAATGAGCAGTTCTTC	CASKPASGANEQFF
TRBV12-3/TRBV12-4	.	TRBJ1-1	.	TGTGCCAGCAGTTACGAGGCCACTGAAGCTTTCTTT	CASSYEATEAFF
TRBV28	TRBD2	TRBJ2-7	many	TGTGCCAGCAGTAATGGGGTGCCGGGGGGCTACGAGCAGTACTTC	CASSNGVPGGYEQYF
TRBV30	.	TRBJ2-7	once	TGTGCCTGGAGTGGGACAGCCAGGGGATACGAGCAGTACTTC	CAWSGTARGYEQYF
TRBV27	TRBD1	TRBJ1-2	.	TGTGCCAGCAGGGGACAGGGGAGGGGCTATGGCTACACCTTC	CASRGQGRGYGYTF
TRBV5-8	TRBD2	TRBJ2-3	.	TGTGCCAGCAGCATAGGACTAGCGGGAGTCACAGATACGCAGTATTTT	CASSIGLAGVTDTQYF
TRBV30	TRBD2	TRBJ2-1	.	TGTGCCTTAGGGACTAGCGGGAGTGGGGAGCAGTTCTTC	CALGTSGSGEQFF
TRBV4-1	.	TRBJ2-1	.	TGCGCCAGCAGCCAAGGGACTGCTACAGTTGAGCAGTTCTTC	CASSQGTATVEQFF
TRBV7-9	.	TRBJ1-3	few	TGTGCCAGCAGCTTAAACCCGGAGGTCTCTGGAAACACCATATATTTT	CASSLNPEVSGNTIYF
TRBV2	TRBD1	TRBJ1-2	.	TGTGCCAGCAGTGAAGGGGGGACAGCTTATGGCTACACCTTC	CASSEGGTAYGYTF
TRBV5-1	TRBD1	TRBJ1-6	.	TGCGCCAGCAGCCCGGGCGACAGGGTTCGGAATTCACCCCTCCACTTT	CASSPGDRVRNSPLHF
TRBV7-2	TRBD1	TRBJ2-7	.	TGTGCCAGCAGCTTAGGGCCGCCGGGACAGCACTACGAGCAGTACTTC	CASSLGPPGQHYEQYF
TRBV2	TRBD2	TRBJ2-7	.	TGTGCCAGCAGTCGGGAGGACGGTAGCTCCTACGAGCAGTACTTC	CASSREDGSSYEQYF
TRBV19	TRBD1	TRBJ2-6	once	TGTGCCAGTAGGCCCCGGGACAGGGTTCCTTCTGGGGCCAACGTCCTGACTTTC	CASRPRDRVPSGANVLTF